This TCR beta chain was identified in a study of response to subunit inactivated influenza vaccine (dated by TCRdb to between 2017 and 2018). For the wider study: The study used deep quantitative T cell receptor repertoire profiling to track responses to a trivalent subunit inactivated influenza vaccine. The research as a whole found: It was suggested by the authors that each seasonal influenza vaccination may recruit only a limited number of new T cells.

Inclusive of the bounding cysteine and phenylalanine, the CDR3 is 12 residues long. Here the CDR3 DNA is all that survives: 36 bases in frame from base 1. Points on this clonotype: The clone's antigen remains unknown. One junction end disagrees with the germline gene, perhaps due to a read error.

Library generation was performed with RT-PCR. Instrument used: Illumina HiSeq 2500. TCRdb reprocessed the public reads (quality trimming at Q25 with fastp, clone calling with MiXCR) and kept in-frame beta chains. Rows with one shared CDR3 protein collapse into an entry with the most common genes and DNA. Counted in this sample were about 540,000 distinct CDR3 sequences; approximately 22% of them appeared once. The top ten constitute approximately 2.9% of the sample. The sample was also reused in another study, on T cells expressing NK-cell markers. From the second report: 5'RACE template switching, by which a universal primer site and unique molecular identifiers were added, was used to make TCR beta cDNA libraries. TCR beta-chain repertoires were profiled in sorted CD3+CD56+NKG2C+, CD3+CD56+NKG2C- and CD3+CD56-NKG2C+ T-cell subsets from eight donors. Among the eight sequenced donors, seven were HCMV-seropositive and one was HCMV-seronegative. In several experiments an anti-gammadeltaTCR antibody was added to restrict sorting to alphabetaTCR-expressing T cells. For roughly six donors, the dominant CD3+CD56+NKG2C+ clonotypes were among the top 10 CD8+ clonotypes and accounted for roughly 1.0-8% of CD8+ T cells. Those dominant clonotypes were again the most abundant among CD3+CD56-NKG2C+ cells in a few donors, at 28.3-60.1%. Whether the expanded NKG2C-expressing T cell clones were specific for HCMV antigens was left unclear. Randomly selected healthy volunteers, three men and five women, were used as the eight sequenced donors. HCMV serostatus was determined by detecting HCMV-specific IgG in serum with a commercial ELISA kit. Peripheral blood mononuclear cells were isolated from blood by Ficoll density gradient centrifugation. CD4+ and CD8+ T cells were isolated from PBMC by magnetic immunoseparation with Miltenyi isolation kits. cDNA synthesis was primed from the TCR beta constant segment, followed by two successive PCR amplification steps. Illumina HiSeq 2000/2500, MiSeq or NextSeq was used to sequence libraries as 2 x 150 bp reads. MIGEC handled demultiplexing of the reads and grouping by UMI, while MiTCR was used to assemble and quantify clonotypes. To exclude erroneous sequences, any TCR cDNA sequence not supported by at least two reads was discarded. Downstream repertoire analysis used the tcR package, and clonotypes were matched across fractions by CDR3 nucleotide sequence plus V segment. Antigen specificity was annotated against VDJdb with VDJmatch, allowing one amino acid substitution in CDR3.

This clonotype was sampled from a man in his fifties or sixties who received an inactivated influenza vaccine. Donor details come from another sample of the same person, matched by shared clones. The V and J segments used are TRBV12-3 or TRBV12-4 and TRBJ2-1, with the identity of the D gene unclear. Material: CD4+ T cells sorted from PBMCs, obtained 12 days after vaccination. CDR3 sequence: CASSLGGNDQFF. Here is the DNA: TGTGCCAGCAGTTTAGGTGGGAATGACCAGTTCTTC.